Listed here are 32 T cell receptor beta chains from one sample, sequenced in a study of blood T cell repertoires in COVID-19. Sequenced by immunoSEQ multiplex PCR; TCRdb stores in-frame clones only, minus some. The sample yields about 300,000 clones, about 90% seen once. Sequencing was carried out using PBMCs or T cells enriched from blood (not recorded which). The receptors were sampled from a woman younger than 30 with acute COVID-19.

V usage is TRBV11-2 and J usage is TRBJ2-5; 11 positions match TRBD1. V gave up 1 base and J gave up 1 base; unmatched junction bases: 11. The CDR3 totals 19 residues. CDR1 is SGHAT and CDR2 is FQNNGV in the germline V gene. In nucleotides, the CDR3 is TGTGCCAGCAGCTTAGTAACCCGGGACAGGGGGGAAGTCCAAGAGACCCAGTACTTC. This encodes CASSLVTRDRGEVQETQYF.

J is TRBJ1-1 and V is TRBV6-5; D may be TRBD1 (5 bases). Germline V CDR1 and CDR2: MNHEY, SVGAGI. Trimming took 7 bases from V and 6 from J, leaving 15 bases between them. There are 13 residues in the CDR3. DNA of the CDR3: TGTGCCAGCATATGGGGCGATCGGGCTGAAGCTTTCTTT. Translation gives CASIWGDRAEAFF.

This clone has only one observation. The genes are TRBV28 and TRBJ1-2, with D unclear. The germline CDR1 and CDR2 sequences are MDHEN and SYDVKM. The V gene lost 8 bases and the J gene lost 7 bases, with 11 bases spanning the gap. The CDR3 is made up of 11 amino acids. The DNA for the CDR3 is TGTGCCAGCGGCCTGTTCGTTGGCTACACCTTC. It specifies CASGLFVGYTF.

The table lists this clone with a count of one. The chain links TRBV28 to TRBJ2-7, with 9 bases fitting TRBD1. Germline V gene data show CDR1 as MDHEN and CDR2 as SYDVKM. V dropped 2 bases and J dropped 5; count of bases not matched to a gene: 1. CDR3 size: 13 residues. Here the CDR3 DNA reads TGTGCCAGCAGTTTAGGGGACAGGGACGAGCAGTACTTC. Translating it yields CASSLGDRDEQYF.

V and J are TRBV5-1 and TRBJ2-5, with D tentatively TRBD1 (7 bases). The CDR3 runs to 16 residues. V lost 3 bases and J lost 1, with 16 bases in between. Germline V lookup: CDR1 SGHRS, CDR2 YFSETQ. CDR3 residues: CASSSLRRDSQETQYF. DNA of the CDR3: TGCGCCAGCAGCTCCCTTAGGCGGGACAGCCAAGAGACCCAGTACTTC. Looking up the rest from reference TRBV5-1 and TRBJ2-5 gives the full variable domain: KAGVTQTPRYLIKTRGQQVTLSCSPISGHRSVSWYQQTPGQGLQFLFEYFSETQRNKGNFPGRFSGRQFSNSRSEMNVSTLELGDSALYLCASSSLRRDSQETQYFGPGTRLLVL.

This clone was detected a few times. The rearrangement joins TRBV18 to TRBJ1-4; 12 bases agree with TRBD1. Germline lookup yields CDR1 KGHSH and CDR2 LQKENI. The V segment lost 3 bases and the J segment 13 bases; nucleotides outside the gene matches: 6. The CDR3 extends over 14 amino acids. CDR3 sequence reads: CASSPGQGAERLFF. The CDR3 DNA reads TGTGCCAGCTCACCGGGACAGGGGGCTGAGAGACTGTTTTTT. Full variable domain (missing parts from reference TRBV18 and TRBJ1-4): NAGVMQNPRHLVRRRGQEARLRCSPMKGHSHVYWYRQLPEEGLKFMVYLQKENIIDESGMPKERFSAEFPKEGPSILRIQQVVRGDSAAYFCASSPGQGAERLFFGSGTQLSVL.

The chain is built from TRBV9 and TRBJ1-2; D is ambiguous. This CDR3 spans 14 amino acids. Trimming stripped 1 base from V and 4 bases from J, with 11 bases between. Germline V gene lookup returns CDR1 SGDLS and CDR2 YYNGEE. This CDR3 reads CASSVTEGSYGYTF. CDR3 nucleotide sequence: TGTGCCAGCAGCGTAACCGAGGGATCCTATGGCTACACCTTC.

The chain links TRBV7-2 to TRBJ2-7, with 8 bases aligning to TRBD1. The CDR3 is 15 amino acids. V lost 2 bases and J lost 5; bases outside the gene matches: 8. CDR1 is SGHTA and CDR2 is FQGNSA in the germline V gene. As DNA, the CDR3 is TGTGCCAGCAGCTTACTAGAGACAGGGGTCGACGAGCAGTACTTC. Translating it yields CASSLLETGVDEQYF.

The genes are TRBV19 and TRBJ2-3; D may be TRBD2 (6 bases). The CDR3 covers 16 residues. Looked up from germline, CDR1 is LNHDA and CDR2 is SQIVND (reference sequence). Trimming pared 3 bases from V and 2 bases from J, leaving 15 bases between. The CDR3 nucleotides are TGTGCCAGTAGTATGTATGCTAGCGCCGACACAGATACGCAGTATTTT. This sequence encodes CASSMYASADTDTQYF.

This clone was picked up one time. This sequence joins TRBV7-3 and TRBJ1-2; 7 bases map to TRBD1. The CDR3 has 14 amino acids. CDR1 is SGHTA and CDR2 is FQGTGA in the germline V gene. Trimming cost V 4 bases and J 5 bases; bases outside gene matches: 7. DNA for the CDR3: TGTGCCAGCAGCTCGGGACAGCTGAATTATGGCTACACCTTC. It translates to CASSSGQLNYGYTF.

Written as DNA, the CDR3 is TGTGCTAGTGCCTCGGGCGGGAGCTCCTACAATGAGCAGTTCTTC. Its protein is CASASGGSSYNEQFF. This rearrangement joins TRBV12-5 to TRBJ2-1; TRBD2 matches 7 bases. The junction had 6 bases not matched to a gene; V was cut back by 7 bases and J by 0 bases. This CDR3 comprises 15 residues. The germline V gene encodes CDR1 LGHNT and CDR2 FRNRAP. Together with reference TRBV12-5 and TRBJ2-1, the CDR3 gives the full variable domain: DARVTQTPRHKVTEMGQEVTMRCQPILGHNTVFWYRQTMMQGLELLAYFRNRAPLDDSGMPKDRFSAEMPDATLATLKIQPSEPRDSAVYFCASASGGSSYNEQFFGPGTRLTVL.

The rearrangement joins TRBV5-1 to TRBJ1-1; 7 positions match TRBD1. Germline V lookup: CDR1 SGHRS, CDR2 YFSETQ. This CDR3 has 14 amino acids. Germline trimming cut 6 bases from V and 2 bases from J; bases unmatched to any gene: 7. CDR3 amino acids: CASTATGINTEAFF. CDR3 sequence (DNA): TGCGCCAGCACCGCGACAGGGATTAACACTGAAGCTTTCTTT.

The chain links TRBV5-1 to TRBJ2-7; 7 nucleotides align to TRBD2. After removal of 4 bases from V and 3 bases from J, the junction contained 10 bases not matched to a gene. CDR1 is SGHRS, CDR2 YFSETQ, per germline. This CDR3 is built from 15 residues. The CDR3 protein is CASSPSGGSLYEQYF. The CDR3 region has the DNA TGCGCCAGCAGCCCTTCGGGCGGGAGCCTCTACGAGCAGTACTTC. The variable domain in full, completed from reference TRBV5-1 and TRBJ2-7, reads KAGVTQTPRYLIKTRGQQVTLSCSPISGHRSVSWYQQTPGQGLQFLFEYFSETQRNKGNFPGRFSGRQFSNSRSEMNVSTLELGDSALYLCASSPSGGSLYEQYFGPGTRLTVT.

CDR3 protein: CASSRSLTYNQPQHF. The CDR3 DNA reads TGTGCCAGCAGTAGATCCCTGACTTACAATCAGCCCCAGCATTTT. J is TRBJ1-5 and V is TRBV28; D is uncertain. V was clipped by 5 bases and J by 3 bases, with 14 bases between them. There are 15 residues in the CDR3. Germline CDR1 MDHEN, CDR2 SYDVKM.

The rearrangement joins TRBV5-6 to TRBJ2-6; D remains ambiguous. Germline-derived CDR1 and CDR2 are SGHDT and YYEEEE. The CDR3 covers 17 residues. V was clipped by 0 bases and J by 0 bases, with 10 bases between them. CDR3: CASSLATEISGANVLTF. DNA of the CDR3: TGTGCCAGCAGCTTGGCGACGGAGATCTCTGGGGCCAACGTCCTGACTTTC.

This rearrangement joins TRBV11-2 to TRBJ2-7; TRBD2 might be the D (5 bases). There are 14 residues in the CDR3. Germline CDR1 is SGHAT and CDR2 is FQNNGV. Trimming took 3 bases from V and 0 from J, leaving 9 bases between them. CDR3 loop: CASSLTGSSYEQYF. CDR3 nucleotides: TGTGCCAGCAGCTTGACGGGGAGCTCCTACGAGCAGTACTTC.

This chain connects TRBV25-1 to TRBJ2-7, with a weak D call TRBD2 (7 bases). The V gene's germline CDR1 is MGHDK and CDR2 SYGVNS. The CDR3 length is 16 residues. Trimming removed 4 bases at V and 6 bases at J, with 22 bases between. The CDR3 sequence: CASSVELARKGGEQYF. The DNA for the CDR3 is TGTGCCAGCAGTGTAGAACTAGCGCGGAAGGGGGGCGAGCAGTACTTC.

This chain joins TRBV30 and TRBJ2-3; D might be TRBD1 (5 bases). Germline V gives CDR1 GTSNPN, CDR2 SVGIG (reference sequence). Trimming stripped 1 base from V and 4 bases from J, with 12 bases between. The CDR3 consists of 14 residues. The CDR3 nucleotides are TGTGCCTGGAGTGCTATTCAGGGCCCAGATACGCAGTATTTT. It yields the protein CAWSAIQGPDTQYF.

The chain is built from TRBV3-1 (or the pseudogene TRBV3-2) and TRBJ2-1; D gene uncertain. The CDR3 is 14 residues long. The germline gives CDR1 LGHDT, CDR2 YNNKEL (reference sequence). The V gene lost 4 bases and the J gene lost 4 bases, with 11 bases spanning the gap. The CDR3 DNA follows: TGTGCCAGCAGCCTCCTCCGAACATACAATGAGCAGTTCTTC. It is translated as CASSLLRTYNEQFF.

This rearrangement joins TRBV28 to TRBJ2-7, with 9 bases matching TRBD1. The length of the CDR3 is 13 residues. V shed 3 bases, J shed 7 bases, and the junction held 4 bases outside the gene matches. Germline CDR1 and CDR2: MDHEN and SYDVKM. CDR3 protein: CASSFGTGQEQYF. In DNA, the CDR3 is TGTGCCAGCAGTTTCGGGACAGGGCAGGAGCAGTACTTC. The entire variable domain, with the rest obtained from reference TRBV28 and TRBJ2-7, is as follows: DVKVTQSSRYLVKRTGEKVFLECVQDMDHENMFWYRQDPGLGLRLIYFSYDVKMKEKGDIPEGYSVSREKKERFSLILESASTNQTSMYLCASSFGTGQEQYFGPGTRLTVT.

This clone was found once. The chain links TRBV29-1 to TRBJ1-1; TRBD1 is a possible D gene (6 bases). V lost 6 bases to trimming and J lost 2 bases, with 19 bases between them. CDR3 length: 15 amino acids. From germline, CDR1 is SQVTM and CDR2 ANQGSEA. The CDR3 protein is CSVQPHRTANTEAFF. The CDR3 nucleotides read TGCAGCGTACAACCTCACAGGACAGCAAACACTGAAGCTTTCTTT.

The chain is built from TRBV11-2 and TRBJ2-7; TRBD2 is a possible D gene (5 bases). The CDR3 runs 18 residues. V was shortened by 5 bases and J by 2 bases, with 25 bases between the two germline ends. Germline CDR1 is SGHAT and CDR2 is FQNNGV. The CDR3 here is CASSGLTGSRVPPYEQYF. CDR3 DNA sequence: TGTGCCAGCAGCGGATTGACCGGGTCGCGGGTGCCCCCCTACGAGCAGTACTTC.

The V and J genes are TRBV6-2 or TRBV6-3 and TRBJ1-1; 8 bases agree with TRBD1. The junction had 5 bases not matched to a gene; V was cut back by 7 bases and J by 1 base. The length of the CDR3 is 14 residues. From germline, CDR1 is MNHEY and CDR2 SVGEGT. As DNA, the CDR3 is TGTGCCAGCATCCCTGACAGGGGGAACACTGAAGCTTTCTTT. It is translated as CASIPDRGNTEAFF.

The J gene is TRBJ2-7, the V gene TRBV4-2; 11 nucleotides agree with TRBD2. J gave up 0 bases and V 4 bases, and 8 bases lay outside the gene matches. CDR3 size: 17 residues. Germline V CDR1 and CDR2: LGHNA, YNFKEQ. CDR3 sequence reads: CASSRDGLAGHSYEQYF. The CDR3 DNA follows: TGTGCCAGCAGCCGCGATGGACTAGCGGGCCACTCCTACGAGCAGTACTTC.

The chain links TRBV21-1 to TRBJ2-1; TRBD2, the table's D call, was not compared with the DNA. TRBV21-1 is annotated as a pseudogene. The CDR3 extends over 17 amino acids. The DNA for the CDR3 is TGTGCCAGCAGCGTCCGGACTAGCGGGAGTCCCATGGAGGAGCAGTTCTTC. Translating it yields CASSVRTSGSPMEEQFF.

This clone has more than one count but fewer than ten. V usage is TRBV19 and J usage is TRBJ1-2, with a tentative D call TRBD1 (5 bases). Germline V CDR1 and CDR2: LNHDA, SQIVND (reference sequence). Trimming took off 7 bases at V and 6 bases at J, with 18 bases between the two ends. The length of the CDR3 is 14 residues. The DNA of the CDR3 is TGTGCCAGTAACCAAAGGGGCAGGCAGGATGGCTACACCTTC. Protein sequence: CASNQRGRQDGYTF.

This chain connects TRBV28 to TRBJ2-3; D is perhaps TRBD1 (5 bases). Trimming took 8 bases from V and 0 from J, leaving 12 bases between them. The CDR3 runs 14 residues. Germline-derived CDR1 and CDR2 are MDHEN and SYDVKM. CDR3 bases: TGTGCCAGCGGACATTTGGGTAGCACAGATACGCAGTATTTT. Its translation is CASGHLGSTDTQYF. The entire variable domain, with the rest obtained from reference TRBV28 and TRBJ2-3, is as follows: DVKVTQSSRYLVKRTGEKVFLECVQDMDHENMFWYRQDPGLGLRLIYFSYDVKMKEKGDIPEGYSVSREKKERFSLILESASTNQTSMYLCASGHLGSTDTQYFGPGTRLTVL.

V is TRBV2 and J is TRBJ2-2, with D perhaps matching TRBD1 (6 bases). The germline V gene encodes CDR1 SNHLY and CDR2 FYNNEI. The CDR3 spans 16 residues. Trimming pared 7 bases from V and 1 base from J, leaving 16 bases between. The CDR3, as DNA: TGTGCCAGCACCCAGGGGCGGCAGGGGAACACCGGGGAGCTGTTTTTT. Its translation is CASTQGRQGNTGELFF.

The chain's CDR3 is CASSPSRVDEKLFF. The DNA for the CDR3 is TGTGCCAGCAGTCCTTCCAGGGTGGATGAAAAACTGTTTTTT. This rearrangement joins TRBV28 to TRBJ1-4; maybe TRBD1 (5 bases). The CDR3 spans 14 residues. V was pared by 5 bases and J by 6 bases, with 13 bases between. CDR1 and CDR2 (germline): MDHEN, SYDVKM. The full variable domain, completed using reference TRBV28 and TRBJ1-4, is DVKVTQSSRYLVKRTGEKVFLECVQDMDHENMFWYRQDPGLGLRLIYFSYDVKMKEKGDIPEGYSVSREKKERFSLILESASTNQTSMYLCASSPSRVDEKLFFGSGTQLSVL.

V and J are TRBV7-3 and TRBJ2-1, with D perhaps matching TRBD2 (6 bases). Trimming removed 2 bases at V and 3 bases at J, with 11 bases between. CDR1 SGHTA and CDR2 FQGTGA come from the germline V gene. The CDR3 totals 15 residues. The CDR3 here is CASSLSYGGYNEQFF. The DNA for the CDR3 is TGTGCCAGCAGCTTATCTTACGGGGGCTACAATGAGCAGTTCTTC.

This clone was counted a few times. This chain joins TRBV4-1 and TRBJ1-2; TRBD1 matches 8 bases. The CDR3 has 17 amino acids. CDR1 is MGHRA, CDR2 YSYEKL, per germline. J lost 9 bases, V lost 3 bases, and 18 bases had no gene match. This CDR3 reads CASSHEPTLGTGYSYTF. CDR3 bases: TGCGCCAGCAGCCATGAGCCCACTTTGGGGACAGGTTATAGCTACACCTTC.

This clone appeared a single time. The chain employs TRBV27 and TRBJ2-2, with 7 bases aligning to TRBD2. This CDR3 contains 16 residues. Trimming removed 8 bases from V and 4 bases from J; junction bases left unmatched: 13. Germline CDR1 reads MNHEY; CDR2 reads SMNVEV (reference sequence). The CDR3 region is CASRTILAETTGELFF. As DNA, the CDR3 is TGTGCCAGCCGGACGATTCTAGCGGAAACCACCGGGGAGCTGTTTTTT.